This T cell receptor (beta chain) was profiled in a study of blood T cell repertoires in COVID-19. Libraries were prepared by immunoSEQ multiplex PCR; TCRdb keeps only in-frame clonotypes and omits some of them. The sample includes 170,000 or so clones, more than 80% seen only once; the top ten take about 6.3%. The germline V gene encodes CDR1 SGHDN and CDR2 FVKESK. This CDR3 spans 14 amino acids. With 4 bases removed from V and 5 bases from J, the gap between germline ends came to 15 bases. Participants' own reports of clinical history determined their cohort assignment. This clonotype was sampled from a man in his forties who had recovered from COVID-19. V and J are TRBV14 and TRBJ2-7; tentative D call: TRBD2 (5 bases). Sequencing was carried out using PBMCs or T cells enriched from blood (not recorded which). CDR3 coding DNA: TGTGCCAGCAGCCCCCGAGTGGGAGCGAACGAGCAGTACTTC. It translates to CASSPRVGANEQYF.